These 20 T cell receptor beta chains were sequenced from one sample in a study of blood T cell repertoires in COVID-19. Clones were sequenced by immunoSEQ multiplex PCR, and TCRdb holds only the in-frame ones, with some missing. The sample yields about 98,000 clones, approximately 86% seen once. The sample comprised peripheral blood. These receptors originate from a man between 50 and 59 years old with active or convalescent COVID-19.

V and J are TRBV12-3 or TRBV12-4 and TRBJ1-6; a possible D gene is TRBD1 (5 bases). CDR3 length: 13 amino acids. The V gene lost 7 bases and the J gene lost 7 bases, with 11 bases spanning the gap. The CDR3 DNA reads TGTGCCAGCACCCATCCAGGGAATTCACCCCTCCACTTT. It specifies CASTHPGNSPLHF.

The chain links TRBV7-9 to TRBJ2-2, with D unclear. The CDR3 covers 15 residues. CDR1 and CDR2 from the germline V gene are SEHNR and FQNEAQ (reference sequence). Trimming left V 0 bases short and J 1 base short, with 6 bases between. The CDR3 sequence is CASSLAQLNTGELFF. The CDR3 DNA follows: TGTGCCAGCAGCTTAGCACAGCTGAACACCGGGGAGCTGTTTTTT.

This chain joins TRBV10-2 and TRBJ1-2, with 7 bases matching TRBD1. V was clipped by 3 bases and J by 5 bases; unmatched bases: 9. The CDR3 loop spans 15 amino acids. CDR1 WSHSY and CDR2 SAAADI come from the germline V gene. CDR3: CASSEMQGEWYGYTF. The CDR3 DNA reads TGCGCCAGCAGTGAAATGCAGGGGGAATGGTATGGCTACACCTTC.

On this clone itself: This sample includes further DNA sequences coding for the same CDR3. This chain joins TRBV5-1 and TRBJ1-1; D gene ambiguous. CDR1 and CDR2 from the germline V gene are SGHRS and YFSETQ. CDR3 size: 14 residues. V lost 0 bases and J lost 1, with 7 bases in between. The CDR3 reads CASSLDPGNTEAFF. The CDR3 DNA reads TGCGCCAGCAGCTTGGATCCGGGGAACACTGAAGCTTTCTTT.

This chain links TRBV6-5 with TRBJ2-7; 8 nucleotides agree with TRBD1. CDR3 length equals 13 residues. V was clipped by 7 bases and J by 2 bases; unmatched bases: 4. CDR1 MNHEY and CDR2 SVGAGI come from the germline V gene. In nucleotides, the CDR3 is TGTGCCAGCATGGGACAGGCTCCCTACGAGCAGTACTTC. Its protein is CASMGQAPYEQYF.

The V gene is TRBV18, the J gene TRBJ1-5; a weak D match, TRBD1 (6 bases). The CDR3 covers 15 residues. Per germline, CDR1 KGHSH and CDR2 LQKENI. V was cut by 5 bases and J by 3 bases, with 14 bases left in between. The CDR3 sequence: CASSTSRTDNQPQHF. CDR3 sequence (DNA): TGTGCCAGCTCAACGTCTCGGACAGACAATCAGCCCCAGCATTTT.

V usage is TRBV29-1 and J usage is TRBJ2-1; 7 positions agree with TRBD1. Trimming removed 6 bases from V and 6 bases from J; junction bases left unmatched: 11. CDR1 is SQVTM and CDR2 is ANQGSEA in the germline V gene. The CDR3 is made up of 14 amino acids. The CDR3 loop reads CSVARDSDSNEQFF. CDR3 DNA sequence: TGCAGCGTGGCCCGGGACAGCGACTCCAATGAGCAGTTCTTC.

The chain recombines TRBV15 with TRBJ1-3; 7 bases map to TRBD1. Germline trimming cut 5 bases from V and 0 bases from J; bases unmatched to any gene: 7. CDR1 and CDR2 (germline): LNHNV, YYDKDF (reference sequence). This CDR3 is built from 16 residues. Here the CDR3 reads CATSEGGYSSGNTIYF. The CDR3 DNA reads TGTGCCACCAGCGAAGGGGGCTACAGCTCTGGAAACACCATATATTTT.

The chain employs TRBV12-3 or TRBV12-4 and TRBJ1-2; D uncertain. This CDR3 spans 13 amino acids. Trimming shortened V by 5 bases and J by 0 bases, and 7 bases separated the two germline ends. The DNA for the CDR3 is TGTGCCAGCAGTCCCGAGTCTAACTATGGCTACACCTTC. This sequence encodes CASSPESNYGYTF.

The CDR3 nucleotides read TGTGCCAGCGGCACCTTTGGAGCTTTCTTT. Encoded protein: CASGTFGAFF. The chain employs TRBV27 and TRBJ1-1; D is unclear. V shed 8 bases and J shed 10 bases, with 11 bases lying between them. Germline-derived CDR1 and CDR2 are MNHEY and SMNVEV (reference sequence). The CDR3 runs 10 residues.

V usage is TRBV6-5 and J usage is TRBJ1-1, with 8 bases aligning to TRBD1. Germline lookup yields CDR1 MNHEY and CDR2 SVGAGI. The CDR3 consists of 15 residues. J was trimmed by 3 bases and V by 8 bases; bases with no gene match: 11. The DNA for the CDR3 is TGTGCCAGCCGACAGGGGCTGGCTATGGACACTGAAGCTTTCTTT. It yields the protein CASRQGLAMDTEAFF.

This clone was seen only once. This rearrangement joins TRBV9 to TRBJ2-2; 10 bases agree with TRBD1. Germline CDR1 and CDR2: SGDLS and YYNGEE. V lost 4 bases to trimming and J lost 5 bases; unmatched junction nucleotides: 2. The CDR3 runs 14 residues. Here the CDR3 reads CASSWDRGTGELFF. CDR3 DNA: TGTGCCAGCAGCTGGGACAGGGGAACCGGGGAGCTGTTTTTT. The variable domain in full, with the rest retrieved from reference TRBV9 and TRBJ2-2, is DSGVTQTPKHLITATGQRVTLRCSPRSGDLSVYWYQQSLDQGLQFLIQYYNGEERAKGNILERFSAQQFPDLHSELNLSSLELGDSALYFCASSWDRGTGELFFGEGSRLTVL.

The chain uses TRBV7-2 and TRBJ2-2, with TRBD1 matching over 7 bases. J gave up 4 bases and V 2 bases, and 7 bases lay outside the gene matches. CDR3 length: 16 amino acids. Germline V CDR1 and CDR2: SGHTA, FQGNSA. CDR3 in amino acids: CASSLRGAGGTGELFF. The DNA of the CDR3 is TGTGCCAGCAGCTTAAGGGGTGCAGGGGGCACCGGGGAGCTGTTTTTT.

The chain combines TRBV27 with TRBJ2-7, with D possibly TRBD2 on 5 matching bases. The germline gives CDR1 MNHEY, CDR2 SMNVEV (reference sequence). The V and J ends lost 3 bases and 0 bases respectively, with 9 bases between them. The CDR3 covers 14 residues. CDR3 DNA: TGTGCCAGCAGTTTTAGCGCAGGCTCCTACGAGCAGTACGTC. Translation gives CASSFSAGSYEQYV.

The chain recombines TRBV28 with TRBJ1-5; D may be TRBD1 (6 bases). There are 14 residues in the CDR3. Germline V gives CDR1 MDHEN, CDR2 SYDVKM. Trimming cost V 7 bases and J 5 bases, with 15 bases left between them. The CDR3 DNA reads as TGTGCCAGCAAACAGGGCAGTAAGGATCAGCCCCAGCATTTT. Its translation: CASKQGSKDQPQHF.

The CDR3 is CASSTLAVPTDTQYF. CDR3 coding DNA: TGTGCCAGCAGCACCCTTGCGGTCCCCACAGATACGCAGTATTTT. J is TRBJ2-3 and V is TRBV7-6, with unresolved D. CDR1 is SGHVS and CDR2 is FNYEAQ in the germline V gene. The CDR3 spans 15 residues. V lost 5 bases to trimming and J lost 2 bases, with 14 bases between them.

V gene TRBV10-3 combines with J gene TRBJ2-1; 9 positions agree with TRBD1. The CDR3 length is 14 residues. Germline CDR1 and CDR2: ENHRY and SYGVKD. After removal of 3 bases from V and 9 bases from J, the junction contained 6 bases not matched to a gene. CDR3 loop: CAISEQGAQGEQFF. The CDR3 DNA follows: TGTGCCATCAGTGAACAGGGGGCGCAGGGTGAGCAGTTCTTC.

This clone has only one observation. The chain has TRBV7-8 and TRBJ1-5, with D possibly TRBD1 on 5 matching bases. Trimming left V 7 bases short and J 4 bases short, with 14 bases between. CDR3 length: 14 residues. Germline CDR1 and CDR2: SGHVS and FQNEAQ. CDR3 in DNA: TGTGCCAGCAACCTGGGGGGGGAGAATCAGCCCCAGCATTTT. Protein sequence: CASNLGGENQPQHF.

V usage is TRBV10-1 and J usage is TRBJ2-2; D uncertain. CDR1 is WNHNN and CDR2 is SYGVQD in the germline V gene (reference sequence). The germline V and J ends were trimmed by 10 bases and 5 bases, with 11 bases remaining between them. This CDR3 comprises 12 residues. CDR3 residues: CATSQYTGELFF. Here the CDR3 DNA reads TGCGCCACCTCACAGTATACCGGGGAGCTGTTTTTT.

On this clone itself: The same CDR3 also results from other DNA sequences found in this sample. The chain combines TRBV2 with TRBJ1-2; unclear D gene. The CDR3 totals 13 residues. V was cut by 2 bases and J by 2 bases, with 6 bases left in between. From germline, CDR1 is SNHLY and CDR2 FYNNEI. CDR3 nucleotide sequence: TGTGCCAGCAGTGAAAGCGGGAACTATGGCTACACCTTC. Translation: CASSESGNYGYTF.